The sequence of this TCR beta chain was determined in a study of blood T cells in healthy people across ages. The CDR3 has 16 residues. Germline V gives CDR1 SEHNR, CDR2 FQNEAQ (reference sequence). V was cut by 0 bases and J by 3 bases, with 15 bases left in between. Using a J-beta primer mix together with a sample-barcoded 5' primer, a second PCR was run for roughly 7 to 12 cycles. TCRdb recomputed calls from the 5' RACE reads with MiXCR, one row per CDR3 protein. This sample has 700,000 or so distinct CDR3 sequences, with around two fifths found just once. The V and J genes are TRBV7-9 and TRBJ2-7; tentative D call: TRBD1 (6 bases). The sequence was obtained from a man of 80 years or more in good health. The sample was blood. CDR3 nucleotide sequence: TGTGCCAGCAGCTTAGCGGCAGGGGACGGAGGCTACGAGCAGTACTTC. This gives the protein CASSLAAGDGGYEQYF.